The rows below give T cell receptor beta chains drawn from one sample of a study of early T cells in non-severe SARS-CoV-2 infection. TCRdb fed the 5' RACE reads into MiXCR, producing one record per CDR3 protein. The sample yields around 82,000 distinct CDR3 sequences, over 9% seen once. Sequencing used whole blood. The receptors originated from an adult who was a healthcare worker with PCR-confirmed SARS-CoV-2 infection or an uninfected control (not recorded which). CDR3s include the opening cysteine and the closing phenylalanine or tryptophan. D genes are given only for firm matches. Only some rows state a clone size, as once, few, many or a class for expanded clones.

TGTGCCAGCAGCCCCCACCCCAATTCACCCCTCCACTTT CASSPHPNSPLHF few TRBJ1-6 TRBV9 -
TGCAGTGCTAGGGTACGGTCGGCCCAAGAGACCCAGTACTTC CSARVRSAQETQYF many TRBJ2-5 TRBV20-1 -
TGTGCCAGCTATCCCCGGGAGCGTTCAGATACGCAGTATTTT CASYPRERSDTQYF - TRBJ2-3 TRBV6-6 -
TGTGCCAGCACTGGATGGGCAGGGATACAAGAGACCCAGTACTTC CASTGWAGIQETQYF many TRBJ2-5 TRBV11-2 -
TGTGCCAGCTCCGGAGACTCCTACGAGCAGTACTTC CASSGDSYEQYF many TRBJ2-7 TRBV18 -
TGCGCCAGCAGCTTGGGGGCCCAGAGGTACGAGCAGTACTTC CASSLGAQRYEQYF few TRBJ2-7 TRBV5-1 -
TGTGCCAGCTCACCTCAGGGACAGCCGAACACTGAAGCTTTCTTT CASSPQGQPNTEAFF many TRBJ1-1 TRBV18 TRBD1
TGTGCCAGCAGTTACGACCCCCTGGGAGGAAAAACTGAAGCTTTCTTT CASSYDPLGGKTEAFF - TRBJ1-1 TRBV6-5 -
TGTGCCAGCAGATTCTCGGGGGGCAATCAGCCCCAGCATTTT CASRFSGGNQPQHF many TRBJ1-5 TRBV12-3/TRBV12-4 -
TGTGCCAGCAGCTCCCCACGGACTGGGGGCTACACCTTC CASSSPRTGGYTF many TRBJ1-2 TRBV11-2 -
TGTGCCAGCAAGCCCACTAACTATGGCTACACCTTC CASKPTNYGYTF many TRBJ1-2 TRBV7-9 -
TGTGCCAGCAAGGGGGAGAACACTGAAGCTTTCTTT CASKGENTEAFF once TRBJ1-1 TRBV21-1 -
TGTGCCAGCAGCTTCGGTCAAGCAGATACGCAGTATTTT CASSFGQADTQYF many TRBJ2-3 TRBV7-6 -
TGTGCCAGCAGATATTTAGACCCCCGGCGGACTGAAGCTTTCTTT CASRYLDPRRTEAFF few TRBJ1-1 TRBV11-1 -
TGTGCCAGCAGCGTAGACCGGCCGGGCTCTGGAAACACCATATATTTT CASSVDRPGSGNTIYF many TRBJ1-3 TRBV9 -
TGTGCCAGCAGTTACTCGAGCTGGGACAACCTAGCATCGGGGGTCACAGATACGCAGTATTTT CASSYSSWDNLASGVTDTQYF - TRBJ2-3 TRBV6-2/TRBV6-3 -
TGCGCCAGCAGCTTAGGGACCGTGGAACTCTCCTACGAGCAGTACTTC CASSLGTVELSYEQYF few TRBJ2-7 TRBV5-1 -
TGTGCTAGCGCCCCCACCCTGGGGATTGAGCAGTTCTTC CASAPTLGIEQFF - TRBJ2-1 TRBV12-5 -
TGTGCCAGCAGCTTAGGTGGCAGCACGAGCTCCTACGAGCAGTACTTC CASSLGGSTSSYEQYF few TRBJ2-7 TRBV13 -
TGTGCCAGCCTCTGGGGGACTAGCACAGATACGCAGTATTTT CASLWGTSTDTQYF few TRBJ2-3 TRBV5-5 -
TGCGCCAGCAGCCAAGATCTTTATGGGTCAGGGGACGACATTCAGTACTTC CASSQDLYGSGDDIQYF - TRBJ2-4 TRBV4-1 -
TGCAGTGCCCGGGCCAGCACAGATACGCAGTATTTT CSARASTDTQYF many TRBJ2-3 TRBV20-1 -
TGTGCCAGCAAACGGGGGCTGAACACCGGGGAGCTGTTTTTT CASKRGLNTGELFF - TRBJ2-2 TRBV6-4 -
TGCAGCGTTGGATACGAGCATAAGGGCGAGCAGTACTTC CSVGYEHKGEQYF many TRBJ2-7 TRBV29-1 -
TGTGCCAGCAGCCAAGGGTCATATCAGCCCCAGCATTTT CASSQGSYQPQHF many TRBJ1-5 TRBV3-1 -
TGTGCCAGCAGCCAAGACGGTCAGGGCTTTGGCACTGAAGCTTTCTTT CASSQDGQGFGTEAFF - TRBJ1-1 TRBV4-2 -
TGTGCCAGCAGCCTTCAGGGCGGCGGGAACACCGGGGAGCTGTTTTTT CASSLQGGGNTGELFF - TRBJ2-2 TRBV11-2 -
TGCGCCAGCAGCCAAGATTCAATCCCGACCGGGGAGCTGTTTTTT CASSQDSIPTGELFF - TRBJ2-2 TRBV4-3 -
TGCAGCGTTGAAGATCGGACAGGCTACGAGCAGTACTTC CSVEDRTGYEQYF few TRBJ2-7 TRBV29-1 TRBD1
TGTGCCAGTAATACGGTATCTGGAAACACCATATATTTT CASNTVSGNTIYF few TRBJ1-3 TRBV19 -
TGCGCCAGCAGCCAAGATGGGACTCCCTTTTCATCCGCCTCCCCCGGGGAGCTGTTTTTT CASSQDGTPFSSASPGELFF - TRBJ2-2 TRBV4-1 -
TGTGCCAGCAAAAATGGGGGGAAGAACACTGAAGCTTTCTTT CASKNGGKNTEAFF medium-sized TRBJ1-1 TRBV7-9 -
TGTGCCAGCAGTCCCGAGGGAACACGCGGGGAAGATACGCAGTATTTT CASSPEGTRGEDTQYF few TRBJ2-3 TRBV21-1 -
TGTGCCAGCAGCCGGACCGGCGGCTATGGCTACACCTTC CASSRTGGYGYTF few TRBJ1-2 TRBV12-3/TRBV12-4 -
TGTGCCAGCAGATCGACGGTGAACACCGGGGAGCTGTTTTTT CASRSTVNTGELFF - TRBJ2-2 TRBV7-6 -
TGTGCCAGCAGCTTCGGGGACAGCGCCTCAAGGGATACGCAGTATTTT CASSFGDSASRDTQYF few TRBJ2-3 TRBV7-2 TRBD1
TGTGCCATCAGAGGGACGGTGGACCCTCAGCACACCTTC CAIRGTVDPQHTF few TRBJ1-2 TRBV10-3 -
TGCAGCGTCCGGGTCCCTTTGCCCGTTAGGGATACGCAGTATTTT CSVRVPLPVRDTQYF - TRBJ2-3 TRBV29-1 -
TGTGCCAGCAGCCAAGATCTAGGGTCTACCCGGGCGCAGTATTTT CASSQDLGSTRAQYF - TRBJ2-3 TRBV4-2 -
TGTGCCAGCAGCTTAGCCCCGGGCGGGGGGGCCGGTGGGACCGGGGAGCTGTTTTTT CASSLAPGGGAGGTGELFF - TRBJ2-2 TRBV11-2 TRBD2
TGTGCCACCAGTAGTGGCACCTCGTTATCCTACAATGAGCAGTTCTTC CATSSGTSLSYNEQFF - TRBJ2-1 TRBV24-1 -
TGCAGTGCTACCGATTTGGACCTTAGCACAGATACGCAGTATTTT CSATDLDLSTDTQYF medium-sized TRBJ2-3 TRBV20-1 -
TGCGCCAGCAGCCAAGATACGGTACTAGCGGGACCCAATGAGCAGTTCTTC CASSQDTVLAGPNEQFF many TRBJ2-1 TRBV4-3 TRBD2
TGCAGTGCTAGAGGGACTAGTGGCACAGATACGCAGTATTTT CSARGTSGTDTQYF few TRBJ2-3 TRBV20-1 TRBD2
TGTGCCAGCACGGGGGCGTCCGGAAACACCATATATTTT CASTGASGNTIYF - TRBJ1-3 TRBV12-3/TRBV12-4 -